This T cell receptor (beta chain) comes out of a study of blood T cell repertoires in COVID-19. All enrollees were roughly 18 to 89 years old and from 20 to 25 US areas. In assigning cohorts, the study relied on participant-reported clinical history. TCRdb's copy holds only in-frame clones and misses some; the assay was immunoSEQ multiplex PCR. The sample lists about 400,000 clones, 85% to 90% occurring once. Germline CDR1 is LNHNV and CDR2 is YYDKDF (reference sequence). V lost 3 bases and J lost 3, with 11 bases in between. CDR3 size: 14 residues. The chain couples TRBV15 to TRBJ1-1; D perhaps matches TRBD1 (5 bases). The TCR was taken from a woman under 40 who had recovered from COVID-19. The sequenced sample consisted of PBMCs or T cells enriched from blood (not recorded which). The CDR3 DNA sequence: TGTGCCACCAGCAGGTGGGCGGGGGACACTGAAGCTTTCTTT. Translation gives CATSRWAGDTEAFF.